This T cell receptor beta chain was observed in a study of neurological immune-mediated disorders. One entry per CDR3 protein, called by TCRdb with MiXCR from the 5' RACE reads. Here the sample spans 20,000 to 30,000 distinct CDR3 sequences, 2% to 3% being singletons. CDR1 and CDR2 from the germline V gene are MDHEN and SYDVKM. The length of the CDR3 is 14 residues. This clonotype was seen more than once but under ten times. A read error is possible here, since a much larger clone lies one base away. The receptor's source is a woman between 50 and 59 years old with multiple sclerosis. Sequences were obtained from PBMCs. V gene TRBV28 combines with J gene TRBJ2-7, with D maybe TRBD1 (6 bases). Here the CDR3 reads CANSTTGSSYEQYF. The CDR3 nucleotides are TGTGCCAACAGTACTACAGGGAGCTCCTACGAGCAGTACTTC.